This entry is about one T cell receptor beta chain. The antigen is not known. This sample is part of a study of T cell repertoires in cytomegalovirus infection. Study-level results: Cumulative frequency (of public TCR beta family members) identified carriers of CMV plus the relevant HLA.

The trim removed 4 bases at V and 2 bases at J, leaving 5 bases unmatched. This CDR3 region has 14 residues. From germline, CDR1 is MDHEN and CDR2 SYDVKM. One entry per CDR3 protein, called by TCRdb with MiXCR from the reads. Altogether under 850,000 distinct CDR3 sequences are present, roughly 36% being singletons, with the ten largest covering 2.5% to 3.5%. The sample consisted of PBMCs. The V and J genes are TRBV28 and TRBJ2-7; 7 bases are shared with TRBD1. The origin of this receptor is a human donor in good health (CMV status not recorded). Some clones in this sample may be carry-over from other donors' samples. The CDR3 reads CASSSGQTTYEQYF. CDR3 DNA sequence: TGTGCCAGCAGTTCGGGACAGACTACCTACGAGCAGTACTTC. Based on the CDR3 plus reference TRBV28 and TRBJ2-7, the full variable domain is DVKVTQSSRYLVKRTGEKVFLECVQDMDHENMFWYRQDPGLGLRLIYFSYDVKMKEKGDIPEGYSVSREKKERFSLILESASTNQTSMYLCASSSGQTTYEQYFGPGTRLTVT.